Below are 25 T cell receptor beta chains sequenced from a single sample in a study of blood T cell repertoires in COVID-19. Generated by immunoSEQ multiplex PCR, the TCRdb table keeps only in-frame clones and is missing some. The data contain just over 75,000 clones, 84% of them singletons. Sequencing was performed on peripheral blood. The receptors here all came from a man over 45 with acute or convalescent COVID-19.

The V call is TRBV11-2, the J call TRBJ2-1; 9 bases are shared with TRBD2. This CDR3 has 19 residues. CDR1 and CDR2 (germline): SGHAT, FQNNGV. The V and J ends lost 3 bases and 8 bases, in that order; junction bases with no gene match: 20. The CDR3 loop is CASSFPTNAGGPTSDEQFF. The CDR3 region has the DNA TGTGCCAGCAGCTTCCCGACTAATGCGGGAGGGCCTACCTCCGATGAGCAGTTCTTC.

The rearrangement uses TRBV15 and TRBJ1-4; D gene ambiguous. Per germline, CDR1 LNHNV and CDR2 YYDKDF (reference sequence). The V end lost 1 base, the J end lost 4 bases, and 4 bases lay between the germline ends. This CDR3 comprises 13 residues. The CDR3 region has the DNA TGTGCCACCAGCAGAGCGGTTAATGAAAAACTGTTTTTT. Amino acid sequence: CATSRAVNEKLFF.

The genes are TRBV18 and TRBJ2-7; tentative D call: TRBD2 (5 bases). Per germline, CDR1 KGHSH and CDR2 LQKENI. Trimming took off 3 bases at V and 2 bases at J, with 5 bases between the two ends. The CDR3 is 12 amino acids. CDR3 residues: CASSPGTYEQYF. In DNA, the CDR3 is TGTGCCAGCTCACCCGGGACCTACGAGCAGTACTTC.

This chain connects TRBV14 to TRBJ1-6; maybe TRBD1 (6 bases). The CDR3 covers 16 residues. CDR1 is SGHDN, CDR2 FVKESK, per germline. Trimming shortened V by 4 bases and J by 5 bases, and 15 bases separated the two germline ends. CDR3: CASSLIGTRDNSPLHF. The DNA of the CDR3 is TGTGCCAGCAGCCTTATAGGGACACGGGATAATTCACCCCTCCACTTT.

The chain links TRBV11-2 to TRBJ2-7; perhaps TRBD2 as D (5 bases). CDR3 length: 14 residues. Germline assignment: CDR1 SGHAT and CDR2 FQNNGV. With 4 bases removed from V and 4 bases from J, the gap between germline ends came to 14 bases. As DNA, the CDR3 is TGTGCCAGCAGCTCCAAACTAGTTTATTACGAGCAGTACTTC. Translating it yields CASSSKLVYYEQYF.

The rearrangement links TRBV24-1 to TRBJ1-2, with 7 bases aligning to TRBD1. The CDR3 covers 14 residues. V trimming: 9 bases; J trimming: 5 bases; junction bases outside the gene matches: 11. In germline, CDR1 is KGHDR, CDR2 SFDVKD. Here the CDR3 DNA reads TGTGCCACCTGGGACAGTATAACGCCTTATGGCTACACCTTC. This codes for CATWDSITPYGYTF.

The V and J genes are TRBV27 and TRBJ1-6; D unclear. There are 15 residues in the CDR3. Trimming took 0 bases from V and 7 from J, leaving 10 bases between them. Germline V gene sequence: CDR1 MNHEY, CDR2 SMNVEV (reference sequence). CDR3 residues: CASSLSEQLNSPLHF. DNA of the CDR3: TGTGCCAGCAGTTTATCGGAACAGCTGAATTCACCCCTCCACTTT.

This clone was picked up one time. The chain recombines TRBV7-9 with TRBJ2-3; tentative D call: TRBD2 (5 bases). Germline V gene data show CDR1 as SEHNR and CDR2 as FQNEAQ (reference sequence). The CDR3 has 12 residues. V was pared by 5 bases and J by 10 bases, with 13 bases between. The DNA for the CDR3 is TGTGCCAGCAGCGCCCCGGGAATTGCGCAGTATTTT. This translates into CASSAPGIAQYF. Together with reference TRBV7-9 and TRBJ2-3, the CDR3 gives the full variable domain: DTGVSQNPRHKITKRGQNVTFRCDPISEHNRLYWYRQTLGQGPEFLTYFQNEAQLEKSRLLSDRFSAERPKGSFSTLEIQRTEQGDSAMYLCASSAPGIAQYFGPGTRLTVL.

The chain combines TRBV6-5 with TRBJ2-7; weak D call: TRBD2 (5 bases). The germline V gene has CDR1 MNHEY and CDR2 SVGAGI. V was cut by 7 bases and J by 2 bases, with 18 bases left in between. This CDR3 has 15 amino acids. CDR3 nucleotides: TGTGCCAGCATACCCCCGGGATCCCCCACCTACGAGCAGTACTTC. The encoded protein is CASIPPGSPTYEQYF.

V usage is TRBV29-1 and J usage is TRBJ2-2; D unclear. The CDR3 has 12 residues. V shed 4 bases and J shed 4 bases, with 7 bases lying between them. CDR1 and CDR2 from the germline V gene are SQVTM and ANQGSEA. DNA for the CDR3: TGCAGCGTTGTACAGAGCACCGGGGAGCTGTTTTTT. It is translated as CSVVQSTGELFF.

V gene TRBV7-2 combines with J gene TRBJ1-2, with TRBD1 matching 10 bases. Germline V CDR1 and CDR2: SGHTA, FQGNSA. The V segment lost 5 bases and the J segment 4 bases; nucleotides outside the gene matches: 7. CDR3 length: 15 amino acids. The CDR3 protein is CASSLGQGVVYGYTF. In DNA, the CDR3 is TGTGCCAGCAGCCTTGGACAGGGGGTCGTCTATGGCTACACCTTC.

The chain joins TRBV15 to TRBJ1-1; D gene unclear. V lost 3 bases and J lost 7, with 9 bases in between. Germline values: CDR1 LNHNV, CDR2 YYDKDF (reference sequence). The CDR3 sequence is 12 residues long. CDR3 in amino acids: CATSREVGEAFF. The DNA for the CDR3 is TGTGCCACCAGCAGGGAGGTGGGTGAAGCTTTCTTT.

The chain is built from TRBV6-2 or TRBV6-3 and TRBJ1-6; weak D call: TRBD1 (6 bases). Trimming pared 5 bases from V and 4 bases from J, leaving 15 bases between. The CDR3 runs 16 residues. CDR1 and CDR2 from the germline V gene are MNHEY and SVGEGT. The DNA for the CDR3 is TGTGCCAGCAGTGGACTGACAGGCGTTTATAATTCACCCCTCCACTTT. Protein: CASSGLTGVYNSPLHF.

This clone was seen a single time. The chain is built from TRBV28 and TRBJ1-1, with 8 bases that match TRBD1. This CDR3 comprises 15 residues. Germline V gives CDR1 MDHEN, CDR2 SYDVKM. Trimming at V came to 1 base and at J to 5 bases, leaving 6 bases not matched to a gene. CDR3 nucleotide sequence: TGTGCCAGCAGTTTATCGGCAGGGGGCCCGACTGAAGCTTTCTTT. This encodes CASSLSAGGPTEAFF.

The gene calls are TRBV18 and TRBJ1-5, with 8 bases that match TRBD1. This CDR3 contains 15 residues. After removal of 1 base from V and 4 bases from J, the junction contained 3 bases not matched to a gene. Germline-derived CDR1 and CDR2 are KGHSH and LQKENI. CDR3: CASSPRTGTNQPQHF. The CDR3 nucleotides are TGTGCCAGCTCACCACGGACAGGGACGAATCAGCCCCAGCATTTT.

This rearrangement joins TRBV18 to TRBJ2-7; D is possibly TRBD2 (6 bases). The CDR3 covers 13 residues. Germline V gives CDR1 KGHSH, CDR2 LQKENI. Trimming pared 1 base from V and 2 bases from J, leaving 6 bases between. This chain's CDR3 is CASSPRTTYEQYF. The DNA of the CDR3 is TGTGCCAGCTCACCACGGACTACCTACGAGCAGTACTTC.

The chain uses TRBV11-1 and TRBJ2-7, with 8 bases fitting TRBD2. CDR3 length: 13 amino acids. The V gene end was trimmed by 1 base and the J gene end by 7 bases; junction bases not matched to a gene: 3. Germline CDR1 and CDR2: SGHAT and FQDESV (reference sequence). CDR3 nucleotides: TGTGCCAGCAGCTTAGTCCCGGGGGGGGAGCAGTACTTC. Amino acids: CASSLVPGGEQYF.

This clone occurred once. The genes are TRBV9 and TRBJ1-2; 8 positions match TRBD1. With V trimmed by 4 bases and J by 4 bases, 12 bases remained unmatched. CDR3 length: 16 residues. Germline values: CDR1 SGDLS, CDR2 YYNGEE. The CDR3 spells CASSPRGQGGSYGYTF. In DNA, the CDR3 is TGTGCCAGCAGCCCCCGCGGACAGGGAGGGTCCTATGGCTACACCTTC.

The chain is built from TRBV14 and TRBJ1-4, with D hard to call. This CDR3 comprises 13 residues. The germline V and J ends were trimmed by 4 bases and 5 bases, with 8 bases remaining between them. Germline V gene data show CDR1 as SGHDN and CDR2 as FVKESK. CDR3 sequence (DNA): TGTGCCAGCAGCCGCACCCAGAATGAAAAACTGTTTTTT. It codes for CASSRTQNEKLFF.

This rearrangement joins TRBV5-5 to TRBJ1-5; 9 positions match TRBD1. The CDR3 covers 15 residues. Unmatched junction bases numbered 8, after V lost 4 bases and J lost 6 bases. Germline loops: CDR1 SGHKS, CDR2 YYEKEE (reference sequence). CDR3 DNA: TGTGCCAGCAGCCCGGGACAGGGAAGGAGTCAGCCCCAGCATTTT. Amino acids: CASSPGQGRSQPQHF.

The rearrangement uses TRBV6-6 and TRBJ2-2, with D tentatively TRBD1 (6 bases). Germline V CDR1 and CDR2: MNHNY, SVGAGI (reference sequence). The V end lost 5 bases, the J end lost 3 bases, and 13 bases lay between the germline ends. The CDR3 covers 15 residues. For the CDR3, the DNA is TGTGCCAGCAGTAAAAACAGGGTTGACACCGGGGAGCTGTTTTTT. Its protein is CASSKNRVDTGELFF.

This chain uses TRBV19 with TRBJ1-5; D gene unclear. The germline V gene encodes CDR1 LNHDA and CDR2 SQIVND (reference sequence). The CDR3 is made up of 15 amino acids. The germline V and J ends were trimmed by 4 bases and 0 bases, with 10 bases remaining between them. CDR3 sequence (DNA): TGTGCCAGTAGTACCGAGCGGTATAGCAATCAGCCCCAGCATTTT. It encodes CASSTERYSNQPQHF. Looking up the rest from reference TRBV19 and TRBJ1-5 gives the full variable domain: DGGITQSPKYLFRKEGQNVTLSCEQNLNHDAMYWYRQDPGQGLRLIYYSQIVNDFQKGDIAEGYSVSREKKESFPLTVTSAQKNPTAFYLCASSTERYSNQPQHFGDGTRLSIL.

V is TRBV7-9 and J is TRBJ1-2; TRBD1 matches 9 bases. With 5 bases clipped from V and 6 bases from J, the junction kept 16 bases outside the gene matches. The germline V gene has CDR1 SEHNR and CDR2 FQNEAQ (reference sequence). The CDR3 length is 17 residues. The CDR3 bases are TGTGCCAGCAGCCCGCCCCCCGGGACAGGGAGAGACAATGGCTACACCTTC. Residues: CASSPPPGTGRDNGYTF.

This clone has only a few counts. The J gene is TRBJ2-7, the V gene TRBV7-2; 8 bases fit TRBD1. This CDR3 spans 12 amino acids. Trimming cost V 8 bases and J 3 bases; bases outside gene matches: 3. Per the germline V gene, CDR1 is SGHTA and CDR2 is FQGNSA. This CDR3 reads CASSDRGYEQYF. Written as DNA, the CDR3 is TGTGCCAGCTCAGACAGGGGCTACGAGCAGTACTTC.

This sequence joins TRBV3-1 (or the pseudogene TRBV3-2) and TRBJ1-2; D unresolved. Germline lookup yields CDR1 LGHDT and CDR2 YNNKEL (reference sequence). The CDR3 loop spans 16 amino acids. V was trimmed by 1 base and J by 4 bases, leaving 16 bases between them. The CDR3: CASSQGLRGNLYGYTF. CDR3 sequence (DNA): TGTGCCAGCAGCCAAGGCCTCAGAGGGAACCTCTATGGCTACACCTTC.